The source of this T cell receptor beta chain is a study of cytomegalovirus exposure and HLA in healthy donors. Study findings and constraints: As confirmed in vitro, three CMV-associated chains were specific for CMV antigens. Sequencing likely caused a cluster of highly shared sequence variants. HLA-A and HLA-B allele assignments for most subjects were reportedly predicted accurately using TCR beta sequences. The listing of roughly 160 TCR beta chains classed them as cytomegalovirus-associated.

With 60 Vbeta and 13 Jbeta primers, the PCR was carried out. Generated by immunoSEQ multiplex PCR, the TCRdb table keeps only in-frame clones and is missing some. The table records some 120,000 clones, around four fifths of them present only once. This CDR3 region has 15 residues. The germline CDR1 and CDR2 sequences are MNHEY and SVGAGI. With V trimmed by 6 bases and J by 5 bases, 9 bases remained unmatched. On this clone itself: Its antigen remains unidentified.

The rearrangement links TRBV6-5 to TRBJ2-3; 9 nucleotides agree with TRBD2. What was sequenced was PBMCs. The sequence came from a man aged 18 to 30 in good health and CMV-seropositive. CDR3 loop: CASRKSGGTGDTQYF. As DNA, the CDR3 is TGTGCCAGCAGAAAAAGCGGGGGGACTGGAGATACGCAGTATTTT.